This T cell receptor beta chain was sequenced for a study of T cell clonality in common variable immunodeficiency. General study findings and limits: CVID subjects shared fewer TCRbeta clones than healthy controls did. Authors noted CVID clonality's cause needs subpopulation repertoire sequencing. Reportedly, TCR beta sequences from common variable immunodeficiency showed fewer deletions and N-nucleotide insertions.

This clone was seen ten or more times. Its antigen is unknown. The sample has other DNA sequences that encode this CDR3 too. The method was immunoSEQ multiplex PCR; TCRdb's version includes in-frame clones alone and lacks a portion of them. The record shows approximately 45,000 clones for this sample, with no singletons present. Sequencing was done on a sample of peripheral blood mononuclear cells. This TCR was recovered from a person aged 18 to 75 in good health.

The sequenced CDR3 bases are TGCGCCAGCAGCTTGGTCAGCGTAATCAGCTCTGGAAACACC. Translation gives CASSLVSVISSGNT. Given in full, the CDR3 is CASSLVSVISSGNTIYF. The V and J genes are TRBV5-1 and TRBJ1-3; D is uncertain. Read sequence stops 3 residues before the CDR3 end, and the germline J gene provides the missing end. The germline V and J ends were trimmed by 0 bases and 0 bases, with 13 bases remaining between them. This CDR3 is built from 17 residues. CDR1 is SGHRS, CDR2 YFSETQ, per germline.